Listed below are T cell receptor beta chains from one sample, sequenced in a study of T cells in localized non-small cell lung cancer. TCRdb's copy holds only in-frame clones and misses some; the assay was immunoSEQ multiplex PCR. The sample shows under 40,000 clones, around 80% of them seen only once. Sequencing was performed on peripheral blood, taken before any cancer treatment. These receptors originate from a male donor aged 60 or over with stage III squamous cell lung carcinoma. CDR3s include the opening cysteine and the closing phenylalanine or tryptophan. D genes are given only for firm matches. Some rows mark clone size as missing; the rest say once, few, many or name a class of expanded clone.

clone size,CDR3 length,V gene,J gene,D gene,CDR3 DNA,CDR3 protein
NA,15,TRBV27,TRBJ1-1,NA,TGTGCCAGCAGTATCCGCCCAGGTTTGAACACTGAAGCTTTCTTT,CASSIRPGLNTEAFF
NA,12,TRBV7-9,TRBJ2-7,NA,TGTGCCAGCAGCCCCCTGGGCTACGAGCAGTACTTC,CASSPLGYEQYF
NA,13,TRBV12-5,TRBJ2-7,NA,TGTGCTAGTGGTCCTCGTAGCTCCTACGAGCAGTACTTC,CASGPRSSYEQYF
few,12,TRBV10-1,TRBJ2-1,NA,TGCGCCAGCAGTATCCTGCCCAATGAGCAGTTCTTC,CASSILPNEQFF
NA,14,TRBV7-9,TRBJ1-3,NA,TGTGCCACCCCTTTGGGGCAGTCTGGAAACACCATATATTTT,CATPLGQSGNTIYF
NA,13,TRBV7-9,TRBJ2-1,NA,TGTGCCAGCAGCTCAACTGGGTACAATGAGCAGTTCTTC,CASSSTGYNEQFF
NA,14,TRBV2,TRBJ2-3,NA,TGTGCCAGCAGTGAAGCTCGGGGCACAGATACGCAGTATTTT,CASSEARGTDTQYF
few,13,TRBV4-1,TRBJ1-4,NA,TGCGCCAGCAGCCGAAGCCCTAATGAAAAACTGTTTTTT,CASSRSPNEKLFF
NA,13,TRBV29-1,TRBJ2-7,NA,TGCAGCGTTGAAGATAGGGGCCAGGGAGCGCAGTACTTC,CSVEDRGQGAQYF
NA,14,TRBV7-9,TRBJ2-3,NA,TGTGCCAGCAGCTTAGTAGGCAGCACAGATACGCAGTATTTT,CASSLVGSTDTQYF
NA,13,TRBV5-6,TRBJ1-3,NA,TGTGCCAGCAGCTTGGAGAGGGGAAACACCATATATTTT,CASSLERGNTIYF
NA,12,TRBV6-1,TRBJ2-1,NA,TGTGCCAGCAGTAAAATTAGCGATGAGCAGTTCTTC,CASSKISDEQFF
once,17,TRBV5-8,TRBJ2-5,TRBD1,TGTGCCAGCAGCTTCGTTGTACAGGGGGATGCCCAAGAGACCCAGTACTTC,CASSFVVQGDAQETQYF
NA,13,TRBV11-1,TRBJ1-1,NA,TGTGCCAGCGGAGCAGGTAGGAACACTGAAGCTTTCTTT,CASGAGRNTEAFF